The 11 T cell receptor beta chains below all came from one sample that was sequenced in a study of metastatic and nonmetastatic thyroid tumors. TCRdb recomputed clones from the PCR reads via MiXCR. The sample holds around 22,000 clones; roughly 9.7% are singletons and the top ten take roughly 30%. Each patient went into thyroid surgery without having received any treatment. Sequenced: blood. These receptors were collected from a female donor with papillary thyroid cancer or a benign thyroid nodule (not recorded which). Some clones in this sample may be carry-over from other donors' samples.

This clone was picked up many times. V usage is TRBV2 and J usage is TRBJ2-1; D is unresolved. The CDR3 is 13 residues long. V dropped 6 bases and J dropped 0 bases, with 6 bases sitting between them. Germline CDR1 and CDR2: SNHLY and FYNNEI. The CDR3 nucleotides are TGTGCCAGCAGCCCGAGCTCCTACAATGAGCAGTTCTTC. Its protein product is CASSPSSYNEQFF.

This clone came up many times. The V and J genes are TRBV11-3 and TRBJ2-3, with D tentatively TRBD2 (5 bases). The CDR3 has 13 residues. The germline V and J ends were trimmed by 5 bases and 6 bases, with 12 bases remaining between them. Germline CDR1 reads SGHNT; CDR2 reads YENEEA. The CDR3 region has the DNA TGTGCCAGCAGCCGGACTGAAGGGGATACGCAGTATTTT. Translating gives CASSRTEGDTQYF.

As to this clone: The junction does not match germline at one end; this may be a read error. This chain joins TRBV7-3 and TRBJ2-1; D unresolved. CDR1 is SGHTA, CDR2 FQGTGA, per germline. The CDR3 has 12 amino acids. CDR3: CASSYAVNEEFF. The CDR3 region has the DNA TGTGCCAGCAGTTATGCTGTAAATGAGGAGTTCTTC. The complete variable domain, with remaining parts taken from reference TRBV7-3 and TRBJ2-1, reads GAGVSQTPSNKVTEKGKYVELRCDPISGHTALYWYRQSLGQGPEFLIYFQGTGAADDSGLPNDRFFAVRPEGSVSTLKIQRTERGDSAVYLCASSYAVNEEFFGPGTRLTVL.

The genes are TRBV25-1 and TRBJ2-2; TRBD2 agrees at 8 bases. V was clipped by 6 bases and J by 3 bases; unmatched bases: 6. The length of the CDR3 is 15 residues. The germline CDR1 and CDR2 sequences are MGHDK and SYGVNS. The DNA of the CDR3 is TGTGCCAGCAGACCCTGGACTAGCCACACCGGGGAGCTGTTTTTT. Amino acid sequence: CASRPWTSHTGELFF.

This clone was counted between two and nine times. The chain combines TRBV20-1 with TRBJ2-7; perhaps TRBD2 as D (6 bases). This CDR3 has 13 residues. Germline V CDR1 and CDR2: DFQATT, SNEGSKA (reference sequence). V was shortened by 7 bases and J by 5 bases, with 18 bases between the two germline ends. CDR3 loop: CSVGTGRSHEQYF. The CDR3 coding sequence is TGCAGTGTAGGGACGGGGAGGTCCCACGAGCAGTACTTC.

This clone was counted once. This sequence joins TRBV7-7 and TRBJ2-5, with D perhaps TRBD2 (6 bases). Germline-derived CDR1 and CDR2 are SSHAT and FNYEAQ (reference sequence). Trimming took off 5 bases at V and 4 bases at J, with 14 bases between the two ends. CDR3 length equals 14 residues. The CDR3 protein is CASSPRGWGETQYF. DNA of the CDR3: TGTGCCAGCAGCCCACGGGGGTGGGGAGAGACCCAGTACTTC.

This clone is labeled medium-sized. The V gene is TRBV6-1, the J gene TRBJ2-1; 7 positions match TRBD2. CDR1 and CDR2 (germline): MNHNS, SASEGT. The trim removed 5 bases at V and 5 bases at J, leaving 3 bases unmatched. This CDR3 is 13 amino acids long. CDR3 region: CASSRLADNEQFF. CDR3 DNA sequence: TGTGCCAGCAGTCGACTAGCTGACAATGAGCAGTTCTTC.

This clone has a handful of counts. This may arise from a read error, as a much more abundant clone is one base away. V usage is TRBV10-3 and J usage is TRBJ2-1; TRBD2 aligns across 11 bases. Trimming removed 0 bases from V and 7 bases from J; junction bases left unmatched: 2. Germline CDR1 is ENHRY and CDR2 is SYGVKD. The CDR3 contains 15 residues. This CDR3 is CAISESTSGGNEQFF. The CDR3, as DNA: TGTGCCATCAGTGAGTCAACTAGCGGGGGTAATGAGCAGTTCTTC.

As for this clone: A much larger clone lies one base from this, so it may be a read error. Within the sample, other DNA sequences also encode this same CDR3. The V gene is TRBV20-1, the J gene TRBJ2-5; the match to TRBD2 covers 11 bases. Germline CDR1 and CDR2: DFQATT and SNEGSKA (reference sequence). V gave up 1 base and J gave up 4 bases; unmatched junction bases: 5. The CDR3 covers 15 residues. The CDR3 region is CSARVLAGARETQYF. CDR3 nucleotide sequence: TGCAGTGCTAGAGTACTAGCGGGGGCGAGAGAGACCCAGTACTTC.

This clone appeared many times. In DNA, the CDR3 is TGCAGCGTTGAAGTCCCCAGGTCTCGGGAGACCCAGTACTTC. Protein: CSVEVPRSRETQYF. This sequence joins TRBV29-1 and TRBJ2-5, with D unresolved. The germline gives CDR1 SQVTM, CDR2 ANQGSEA. With 1 base removed from V and 5 bases from J, the gap between germline ends came to 14 bases. The CDR3 loop spans 14 amino acids.

The J gene is TRBJ2-7, the V gene TRBV6-4, with 7 nucleotides matching TRBD1. The germline CDR1 and CDR2 sequences are MRHNA and SNTAGT. The V and J ends lost 7 bases and 0 bases, in that order; junction bases with no gene match: 6. This CDR3 contains 14 residues. CDR3 bases: TGTGCCAGCATCTCCGGGACAGCCTCCTACGAGCAGTACTTC. Translating gives CASISGTASYEQYF.